This is a list of T cell receptor beta chains from one sample in a study of blood T cell repertoires in COVID-19. TCRdb's table, derived via immunoSEQ multiplex PCR, lists solely in-frame clones and lacks some. The data hold nearly 100,000 clones, with 82% observed a single time. The sample taken for sequencing was peripheral blood. These receptors were obtained from a man between 65 and 85 years old with acute or convalescent COVID-19. The CDR3 runs from the conserved cysteine through the conserved F or W.

cdr3_aa v_call cdr3_length j_call
CASSYGQAGETQYF TRBV7-9 14 TRBJ2-5
CASSLGDRRTYEQYF TRBV5-1 15 TRBJ2-7
CASSEMQNNEKLFF TRBV6-1 14 TRBJ1-4
CASSPTPLAGDGHEQYF TRBV7-8 17 TRBJ2-7
CASSTSGTVFAPGEKLFF TRBV19 18 TRBJ1-4
CAIPGLAGPHRPGELFF TRBV27 17 TRBJ2-2
CACVRRSSYNEQFF TRBV30 14 TRBJ2-1
CASSQALGAFGYTF TRBV14 14 TRBJ1-2
CASSPRFGGRTDTQYF TRBV7-9 16 TRBJ2-3
CASSLSNGNNEQFF TRBV7-3 14 TRBJ2-1
CASSLELAINEQFF TRBV5-1 14 TRBJ2-1
CASSPGDSYTGELFF TRBV7-3 15 TRBJ2-2
CASRSLRLGANVLTF TRBV2 15 TRBJ2-6
CSASGSRGPGEKLFF TRBV20-1 15 TRBJ1-4
CASSRRRTKAFF TRBV12-3/TRBV12-4 12 TRBJ1-1
CASSLGRGNSPLHF TRBV5-6 14 TRBJ1-6
CASSLWGRTNSPLHF TRBV7-9 15 TRBJ1-6
CSVEDNSYEQYF TRBV29-1 12 TRBJ2-7
CASSLWTSGTPNEQFF TRBV7-8 16 TRBJ2-1
CASSKTSGSYNEQFF TRBV5-1 15 TRBJ2-1
CASSQEPGQGRTQYF TRBV4-2 15 TRBJ2-5
CASSHLGGGEYEQYF TRBV4-2 15 TRBJ2-7
CASSPTGRSNQPQHF TRBV7-3 15 TRBJ1-5
CASSLAHTDTQYF TRBV5-1 13 TRBJ2-3
CASSFGLASDTQYF TRBV7-3 14 TRBJ2-3
CASSLRAGDTYEQYF TRBV7-3 15 TRBJ2-7
CACTRDRTKETQYF TRBV2 14 TRBJ2-5
CASSRGDSSGNTIYF TRBV5-1 15 TRBJ1-3
CASSLELGQSYGYTF TRBV5-4 15 TRBJ1-2
CASSPTSGSTDTQYF TRBV2 15 TRBJ2-3
CASSLAGGAQSEQFF TRBV5-1 15 TRBJ2-1
CASSPETSSFWYEQYF TRBV19 16 TRBJ2-7
CASSLGDFGSAKNIQYF TRBV11-2 17 TRBJ2-4
CASSDEGTAEAFF TRBV2 13 TRBJ1-1
CASSVNLQGSSGNTIYF TRBV2 17 TRBJ1-3
CASSPTTGGNYGYTF TRBV4-1 15 TRBJ1-2
CASSPVVPGELFF TRBV5-5 13 TRBJ2-2
CASSPPLSTGNYEQYF TRBV18 16 TRBJ2-7
CASSLSPGQVGYEQYF TRBV5-1 16 TRBJ2-7
CASRFRQGNGYTF TRBV2 13 TRBJ1-2
CASSLGASDQRLGSGYTF TRBV5-4 18 TRBJ1-2